This TCR beta chain originates from a study of T-cell memory formation after mild COVID-19. TCRdb redid the calling of the 5' RACE reads with MiXCR, one entry per CDR3 protein. The profile shows about 400,000 distinct CDR3 sequences, around a sixth of them singletons. The CDR3 runs to 15 residues. Trimming took 5 bases from V and 1 from J, leaving 12 bases between them. This clonotype was recorded a few times. The source is a young man who had mild COVID-19 (a few samples of this study predate the infection). Cell type and time point are not known. The V gene is TRBV12-3 or TRBV12-4, the J gene TRBJ1-5, with D uncertain. Sequences were obtained from PBMCs or a T cell subset sorted from them (not recorded which). The CDR3 region has the DNA TGTGCCAGCAGTCCGCCGGGCCACAGCAATCAGCCCCAGCATTTT. It is translated as CASSPPGHSNQPQHF.